These 19 T cell receptor beta chains were all obtained from the same sample, sequenced in a study of response to subunit inactivated influenza vaccine. TCRdb reprocessed the RT-PCR reads via MiXCR and lists one record per CDR3 protein. The data hold 650,000 to 800,000 distinct CDR3 sequences, with approximately 13% observed a single time. The starting material was PBMCs from blood, obtained 14 days before vaccination. The receptors shown here come from a man between 50 and 59 years old who received an inactivated influenza vaccine.

This clonotype was seen more than once but under ten times. The V and J genes are TRBV12-3 or TRBV12-4 and TRBJ2-1; the D gene could be TRBD1 or TRBD2 (5 bases each). This CDR3 is built from 17 residues. V gave up 5 bases and J gave up 4 bases, with 21 bases separating them. The DNA of the CDR3 is TGTGCCAGCAGTCCAACCCCCGGGGCTCGGAAGTACAATGAGCAGTTCTTC. Amino acids: CASSPTPGARKYNEQFF.

This sequence joins TRBV5-1 and TRBJ1-1; D unclear. CDR1 is SGHRS and CDR2 is YFSETQ in the germline V gene. This CDR3 comprises 14 residues. Trimming stripped 7 bases from V and 1 base from J, with 14 bases between. The CDR3 DNA sequence: TGCGCCAGCTTTGTTGATGATACGAACACTGAAGCTTTCTTT. Protein: CASFVDDTNTEAFF.

The genes are TRBV7-2 and TRBJ1-2; tentatively, D is TRBD1 (5 bases). The length of the CDR3 is 14 residues. The V end lost 6 bases, the J end lost 8 bases, and 19 bases lay between the germline ends. The germline V gene encodes CDR1 SGHTA and CDR2 FQGNSA. The CDR3 nucleotides are TGTGCCAGCAGAACAGGAGGATCAGCACACGGCTACACCTTC. Translation gives CASRTGGSAHGYTF.

The chain uses TRBV13 and TRBJ1-3; no definite D call. Germline CDR1 and CDR2: PRHDT and FYEKMQ (reference sequence). The CDR3 is 15 amino acids. Trimming stripped 5 bases from V and 0 bases from J, with 11 bases between. CDR3 amino acids: CASSSTSNSGNTIYF. For the CDR3, the DNA is TGTGCCAGCAGCAGCACAAGTAACTCTGGAAACACCATATATTTT.

The chain uses TRBV20-1 and TRBJ2-1; 8 nucleotides align to TRBD1. The CDR3 covers 15 residues. Germline V lookup: CDR1 DFQATT, CDR2 SNEGSKA (reference sequence). The junction had 16 bases not matched to a gene; V was cut back by 5 bases and J by 10 bases. The CDR3 DNA sequence: TGCAGTGCTCCCCCCTCACAGGGGGTAGCTTGGGAGCAGTTCTTC. Its protein is CSAPPSQGVAWEQFF.

The V gene is TRBV20-1, the J gene TRBJ2-7; the match to TRBD1 covers 7 bases. The trim removed 5 bases at V and 7 bases at J, leaving 8 bases unmatched. Germline lookup yields CDR1 DFQATT and CDR2 SNEGSKA (reference sequence). The length of the CDR3 is 12 residues. The CDR3 spells CSAGQVTEEQYF. Written as DNA, the CDR3 is TGCAGTGCTGGACAGGTAACGGAGGAGCAGTACTTC.

The rearrangement uses TRBV28 and TRBJ2-7; D is possibly TRBD2 (5 bases). The CDR3 spans 20 residues. Germline assignment: CDR1 MDHEN and CDR2 SYDVKM. Trimming took off 3 bases at V and 2 bases at J, with 29 bases between the two ends. The CDR3 region is CASSFGVWGKVELKTYEQYF. CDR3 DNA sequence: TGTGCCAGCAGTTTCGGGGTTTGGGGTAAGGTTGAGCTAAAAACCTACGAGCAGTACTTC.

V usage is TRBV12-3 or TRBV12-4 and J usage is TRBJ2-7; unclear D gene. Deletions cut 5 bases from V and 0 bases from J, with 11 bases between. The CDR3 sequence is 14 residues long. The DNA for the CDR3 is TGTGCCAGCAGTCTCCAAGTTGGCTCCTACGAGCAGTACTTC. It yields the protein CASSLQVGSYEQYF.

This clonotype was counted only a few times. CDR3 sequence: CSARFEEKLFF. DNA of the CDR3: TGCAGTGCTAGGTTCGAAGAAAAACTGTTTTTT. The chain links TRBV20-1 to TRBJ1-4; D is ambiguous. Trimming removed 3 bases from V and 8 bases from J, with 7 bases in between. CDR3 length: 11 amino acids. The germline V gene encodes CDR1 DFQATT and CDR2 SNEGSKA (reference sequence).

This chain links TRBV5-1 with TRBJ2-4; 7 nucleotides align to TRBD1. This CDR3 is built from 14 residues. The germline V gene encodes CDR1 SGHRS and CDR2 YFSETQ. J gave up 2 bases and V 4 bases, and 3 bases lay outside the gene matches. CDR3: CASSLTGPKNIQYF. CDR3 bases: TGCGCCAGCAGCCTGACAGGGCCCAAAAACATTCAGTACTTC.

The table lists this clonotype with a count of one. A read error is possible here, since a much larger clone lies one base away. The V call is TRBV9, the J call TRBJ2-2; weak D call: TRBD1 (5 bases). This CDR3 is 16 amino acids long. CDR1 is SGDLS, CDR2 YYNGEE, per germline. The CDR3 nucleotides read TGTGCCAGCGGCCCCATGGGGCCAGCGAACACCTGGGAGCTGTTTTTT. This sequence encodes CASGPMGPANTWELFF.

The rearrangement links TRBV24-1 to TRBJ2-3; perhaps D is TRBD1 or TRBD2 (5 bases each). With 9 bases removed from V and 7 bases from J, the gap between germline ends came to 19 bases. Germline V gene sequence: CDR1 KGHDR, CDR2 SFDVKD. This CDR3 is 14 amino acids long. CDR3 coding DNA: TGTGCCACCTCGGGACGCCACCCGGTGAATACGCAGTATTTT. Amino acids: CATSGRHPVNTQYF.

This clonotype was picked up a small number of times. The chain uses TRBV4-3 and TRBJ2-3; 8 bases fit TRBD2. The CDR3 extends over 17 amino acids. Germline values: CDR1 LGHNA, CDR2 YSLEER. Trimming at V came to 1 base and at J to 3 bases, leaving 9 bases not matched to a gene. The CDR3 here is CASSQGAQRELTDTQYF. The CDR3 DNA reads TGCGCCAGCAGCCAAGGGGCCCAGCGGGAGTTGACAGATACGCAGTATTTT.

The V gene is TRBV6-4, the J gene TRBJ2-7, with 10 bases aligning to TRBD1. The CDR3 has 16 amino acids. CDR1 MRHNA and CDR2 SNTAGT come from the germline V gene. V dropped 0 bases and J dropped 3; count of bases not matched to a gene: 5. DNA of the CDR3: TGTGCCAGCAGTGACTCGACTGGGGACAGGGGCTACGAGCAGTACTTC. Encoded protein: CASSDSTGDRGYEQYF.

This clonotype was seen ten or more times. V is TRBV12-3 or TRBV12-4 and J is TRBJ2-1; a possible D gene is TRBD2 (5 bases). Trimming took 6 bases from V and 7 from J, leaving 10 bases between them. The CDR3 covers 12 residues. The CDR3 is CASSNSVNEQFF. For the CDR3, the DNA is TGTGCCAGCAGCAATAGCGTAAATGAGCAGTTCTTC.

The chain has TRBV7-2 and TRBJ2-7; no reliable D call. The germline V and J ends were trimmed by 1 base and 0 bases, with 7 bases remaining between them. CDR1 is SGHTA and CDR2 is FQGNSA in the germline V gene. The CDR3 totals 14 residues. The CDR3 spells CASSLGSPSYEQYF. The CDR3 DNA reads TGTGCCAGCAGCTTAGGCAGCCCCTCCTACGAGCAGTACTTC. The full variable domain, completed using reference TRBV7-2 and TRBJ2-7, is GAGVSQSPSNKVTEKGKDVELRCDPISGHTALYWYRQSLGQGLEFLIYFQGNSAPDKSGLPSDRFSAERTGGSVSTLTIQRTQQEDSAVYLCASSLGSPSYEQYFGPGTRLTVT.

The chain employs TRBV10-3 and TRBJ1-2; 12 nucleotides align to TRBD1. CDR1 and CDR2 from the germline V gene are ENHRY and SYGVKD. CDR3 size: 12 residues. The V segment lost 6 bases and the J segment 10 bases; nucleotides outside the gene matches: 3. CDR3 sequence (DNA): TGTGCCATCAGCGGGACAGGGGGCGACTACACCTTC. Translating gives CAISGTGGDYTF.

J is TRBJ2-1 and V is TRBV3-1; 10 bases are shared with TRBD2. The length of the CDR3 is 13 residues. Per germline, CDR1 LGHDT and CDR2 YNNKEL (reference sequence). V lost 1 base to trimming and J lost 13 bases; unmatched junction nucleotides: 4. The CDR3 DNA reads TGTGCCAGCAGCCAAGTGCTAGCGGGAGTACAGTTCTTC. Translating gives CASSQVLAGVQFF.

This clonotype has a count of ten or more. The gene calls are TRBV29-1 and TRBJ2-3; no firm D call. Germline CDR1 is SQVTM and CDR2 is ANQGSEA. Trimming took off 4 bases at V and 7 bases at J, with 12 bases between the two ends. CDR3 length: 12 amino acids. The CDR3 sequence: CSVGIQSHTQYF. CDR3 sequence (DNA): TGCAGCGTTGGTATCCAATCCCATACGCAGTATTTT.